This section outlines one T cell receptor (beta chain) sequence together with its context. This sample is part of a study of blood T cell repertoires in COVID-19. Produced via immunoSEQ multiplex PCR; TCRdb's table is partial and in-frame only. Seen here are about 35,000 clones, about 89% observed once, and the top ten hold 44%. Germline trimming cut 10 bases from V and 3 bases from J; bases unmatched to any gene: 0. Per germline, CDR1 KGHDR and CDR2 SFDVKD. The CDR3 covers 12 residues. The gene calls are TRBV24-1 and TRBJ1-5; TRBD1 agrees at 9 bases. The clonotype comes from a human donor in a cohort sampled during active COVID-19. The material sequenced was peripheral blood. In DNA, the CDR3 is TGTGCCACACAGGGGGCCAATCAGCCCCAGCATTTT. This gives the protein CATQGANQPQHF.